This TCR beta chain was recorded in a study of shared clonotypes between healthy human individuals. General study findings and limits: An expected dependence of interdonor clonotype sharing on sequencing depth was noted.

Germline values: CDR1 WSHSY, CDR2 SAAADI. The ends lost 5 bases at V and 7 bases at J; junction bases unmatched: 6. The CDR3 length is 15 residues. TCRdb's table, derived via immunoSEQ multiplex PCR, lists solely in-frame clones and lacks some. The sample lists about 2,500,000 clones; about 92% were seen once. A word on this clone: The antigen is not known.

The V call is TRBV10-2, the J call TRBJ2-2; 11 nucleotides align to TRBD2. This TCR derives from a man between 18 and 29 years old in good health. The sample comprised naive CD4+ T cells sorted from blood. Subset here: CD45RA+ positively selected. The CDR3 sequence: CASSSLAGGGGELFF. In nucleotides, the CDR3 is TGCGCCAGCAGTTCCCTAGCGGGAGGCGGCGGGGAGCTGTTTTTT.